A selection of T cell receptor beta chains follows, all from one sample in a study of shared clonotypes between healthy human individuals. The assay was immunoSEQ multiplex PCR, and TCRdb's table has in-frame clones only and misses some. Altogether under 2,000,000 clones are present, about 95% being singletons, with the ten largest covering 0.95% to 1.5%. Sequencing used naive CD8+ T cells sorted from blood. The receptors here all came from a man younger than 30 in good health. Each CDR3 is given with its conserved first and last residue. The D gene is left open where the match is weak. Size is stated for part of the rows, as once, few or many counts, or as a class when the clone is expanded.

clone_size	v_call	d_call	j_call	cdr3_nt	cdr3_aa
-	TRBV14	-	TRBJ2-3	TGTGCCAGCAGCCTTGAGGGGTCAGATACGCAGTATTTT	CASSLEGSDTQYF
-	TRBV28	-	TRBJ2-7	TGTGCCAGCAGTTGGGGGCAGGGCTACGAGCAGTACTTC	CASSWGQGYEQYF
-	TRBV28	-	TRBJ2-7	TGTGCCAGCGGGGGGCAGGGGGACTACGAGCAGTACTTC	CASGGQGDYEQYF
-	TRBV27	TRBD1	TRBJ2-1	TGTGCCAGCAGTCAATGGACAGGCGCCTACAATGAGCAGTTCTTC	CASSQWTGAYNEQFF
-	TRBV2	-	TRBJ2-5	TGTGCCAGCAAACAGGGCAGTAGTTGGGAGACCCAGTACTTC	CASKQGSSWETQYF
-	TRBV9	-	TRBJ2-5	TGTGCCAGCAGCGTAGCTCAAGTGGGCCGGGAGACCCAGTACTTC	CASSVAQVGRETQYF
-	TRBV9	-	TRBJ2-3	TGTGCCAGCAGCGTAGTCACTACAGATACGCAGTATTTT	CASSVVTTDTQYF
-	TRBV13	-	TRBJ1-1	TGTGCCAGCAGCTTAGGTCAGAACACTGAAGCTTTCTTT	CASSLGQNTEAFF
-	TRBV7-9	-	TRBJ2-5	TGTGCCAGCAGCATCACAGAGCAAGAGACCCAGTACTTC	CASSITEQETQYF
-	TRBV4-3	-	TRBJ2-5	TGCGCCAGCAGCCAAGATGGGGCCGGGGCCGAAGAGACCCAGTACTTC	CASSQDGAGAEETQYF
-	TRBV4-1	-	TRBJ1-6	TGCGCCAGCAGCCAAGAACCGGACAATTCACCCCTCCACTTT	CASSQEPDNSPLHF
-	TRBV7-9	-	TRBJ1-4	TGTGCCAGCAGCTTAGTGGTGGCGCAGGTTCCGTCTGAAAAACTGTTTTTT	CASSLVVAQVPSEKLFF
-	TRBV28	-	TRBJ1-1	TGTGCCAGCAGTTTCTCCCCCGGGGAAGCTTTCTTT	CASSFSPGEAFF
-	TRBV28	TRBD1	TRBJ2-2	TGTGCCAGCAGCCTGGGACAGGGGGAGACCGGGGAGCTGTTTTTT	CASSLGQGETGELFF
few	TRBV6-1	-	TRBJ1-6	TGTGCCACTACAGGCGGGGGTTCACCCCTCCACTTT	CATTGGGSPLHF
-	TRBV6-1	TRBD1	TRBJ2-5	TGTGCCAGCAGTGAAGACAGCAGGGGGCGAGAGACCCAGTACTTC	CASSEDSRGRETQYF
-	TRBV29-1	-	TRBJ1-3	TGCAGCGTTGACGGGGACTCTGGAAACACCATATATTTT	CSVDGDSGNTIYF
-	TRBV4-2	-	TRBJ2-3	TGTGCCAGCAGCCAGCGCGAGGGGGGCACAGATACGCAGTATTTT	CASSQREGGTDTQYF
-	TRBV14	-	TRBJ2-1	TGTGCCAGCAGCCAGGGCACCGGGACACAACTAACAACCTACAATGAGCAGTTCTTC	CASSQGTGTQLTTYNEQFF
-	TRBV7-9	-	TRBJ2-1	TGTGCCAGCAGCTTAGAGGATTTGCAGTTCTTC	CASSLEDLQFF
-	TRBV5-4	-	TRBJ2-7	TGTGCCAGCAGCTTAACCCTGGGAGAGCAGTACTTC	CASSLTLGEQYF
-	TRBV5-1	-	TRBJ2-7	TGCGCCAGCAGCTTCCGGGACAACAACGAGCAGTACTTC	CASSFRDNNEQYF
-	TRBV6-1	TRBD2	TRBJ2-7	TGTGCCAGCAGTCCCAGCGGGGGGGCCATCGAGCAGTACTTC	CASSPSGGAIEQYF
once	TRBV5-1	-	TRBJ1-2	TGCGCCAGCAGCTTGGTTCCAGGGAATTATGGCTACACCTTC	CASSLVPGNYGYTF
-	TRBV5-5	TRBD1	TRBJ1-2	TGTGCCAGCAGCCCAGGACAGGGAGGCTATGGCTACACCTTC	CASSPGQGGYGYTF
-	TRBV28	-	TRBJ1-4	TGTGCCAGCTCCGTGGCCGGCGATGAAAAACTGTTTTTT	CASSVAGDEKLFF
-	TRBV4-1	-	TRBJ2-7	TGCGCCAGCAGCCAGGAAAGAAAGGGCGCCTACGAGCAGTACTTC	CASSQERKGAYEQYF
-	TRBV6-1	-	TRBJ2-7	TGTGCCAGCAGTGAAGCAAGGCAACCCGGGGTCTACGAGCAGTACTTC	CASSEARQPGVYEQYF
-	TRBV28	-	TRBJ2-7	TGTGCCAGCAGTCCCCGGCAGGGTTTGGCCTACGAGCAGTACTTC	CASSPRQGLAYEQYF
-	TRBV9	TRBD1	TRBJ1-6	TGTGCCAGCAGCCCCTGGACAGGGGCTCCCAATTCACCCCTCCACTTT	CASSPWTGAPNSPLHF
-	TRBV5-6	-	TRBJ2-3	TGTGCCTCTAACAAACGGGGGGCCCTCCCAGATACGCAGTATTTT	CASNKRGALPDTQYF
few	TRBV7-9	-	TRBJ1-3	TGTGCCAGCAGCTACGGACACCCTAACACCATATATTTT	CASSYGHPNTIYF
-	TRBV2	-	TRBJ1-5	TGTGCCAGCAGTGACTCAGCCTTTGTGGGGCCCCAGCATTTT	CASSDSAFVGPQHF